A single sample gave rise to the 8 T cell receptor beta chains below, sequenced in a study of T cell responses to AZD1222 COVID-19 vaccine. Using immunoSEQ multiplex PCR, the repertoire was profiled, and TCRdb retains in-frame clones only, with some absent. There are 89,000 or so clones in the sample; 75% to 95% occur only once, and around 26% lies in the top ten. The source material was peripheral blood, sampled 28 days after the second AZD1222 dose. These TCRs come from an adult who received the AZD1222 COVID-19 vaccine.

The chain is built from TRBV7-2 and TRBJ1-3; tentatively, D is TRBD1 (6 bases). The CDR3 runs 16 residues. V was shortened by 5 bases and J by 2 bases, with 16 bases between the two germline ends. Germline V gene data show CDR1 as SGHTA and CDR2 as FQGNSA. CDR3 sequence: CASSPNQGYTGNTIYF. The DNA of the CDR3 is TGTGCCAGCAGCCCCAACCAGGGGTATACTGGAAACACCATATATTTT.

The chain uses TRBV5-6 and TRBJ1-4, with D perhaps matching TRBD1 (6 bases). The V end lost 1 base, the J end lost 0 bases, and 13 bases lay between the germline ends. The CDR3 has 17 residues. The germline V gene has CDR1 SGHDT and CDR2 YYEEEE. This CDR3 is CASSLFQGHATNEKLFF. Here the CDR3 DNA reads TGTGCCAGCAGCTTGTTTCAGGGGCATGCAACTAATGAAAAACTGTTTTTT.

V and J are TRBV10-3 and TRBJ1-4; the match to TRBD1 covers 7 bases. The junction had 6 bases not matched to a gene; V was cut back by 0 bases and J by 5 bases. This CDR3 is built from 16 residues. Germline CDR1 ENHRY, CDR2 SYGVKD. The CDR3 nucleotides are TGTGCCATCAGTGAGTCGAATGCCAGGGGGAATGAAAAACTGTTTTTT. Translated, it gives CAISESNARGNEKLFF.

V gene TRBV11-2 combines with J gene TRBJ2-3; 13 nucleotides align to TRBD2. Germline values: CDR1 SGHAT, CDR2 FQNNGV. V trimming: 5 bases; J trimming: 2 bases; junction bases outside the gene matches: 4. The CDR3 is 16 residues long. CDR3 bases: TGTGCCAGCAGCATTGGGACTAGCGGGACCACAGATACGCAGTATTTT. Translated: CASSIGTSGTTDTQYF.

The CDR3 region is CASATDTQYF. Here the CDR3 DNA reads TGTGCCAGCGCCACAGATACGCAGTATTTT. The V call is TRBV28, the J call TRBJ2-3; no firm D call. V was clipped by 8 bases and J by 2 bases, with 2 bases between them. The CDR3 runs 10 residues. Germline-derived CDR1 and CDR2 are MDHEN and SYDVKM.

The chain employs TRBV25-1 and TRBJ2-7; 11 bases are a match to TRBD2. After removal of 1 base from V and 3 bases from J, the junction contained 5 bases not matched to a gene. CDR1 is MGHDK and CDR2 is SYGVNS in the germline V gene. The CDR3 is made up of 16 amino acids. CDR3: CASSELGLAGGYEQYF. The CDR3 region has the DNA TGTGCCAGCAGTGAATTGGGCCTAGCGGGAGGCTACGAGCAGTACTTC.

The chain is built from TRBV21-1 and TRBJ2-7; the D call TRBD2 from the table was never checked on the DNA. TRBV21-1 is listed as a pseudogene. The CDR3 runs to 16 residues. For the CDR3, the DNA is TGTGCCAGCAGCCCATCGAGGCTATCCAGCTCCTACGAGCAGTACTTC. Protein: CASSPSRLSSSYEQYF.

The genes are TRBV6-2 or TRBV6-3 and TRBJ2-7; D is ambiguous. There are 14 residues in the CDR3. Germline V gene lookup returns CDR1 MNHEY and CDR2 SVGEGT. V was cut by 4 bases and J by 3 bases, with 13 bases left in between. The CDR3 DNA sequence: TGTGCCAGCAGTTTCGGGTCGTTCAGCTACGAGCAGTACTTC. The encoded protein is CASSFGSFSYEQYF.